Sequencing of this TCR beta chain was carried out in a study of shared clonotypes between healthy human individuals. Selected positively for CCR7 and CD45RO-negative, naive CD8 cells excluded terminally differentiated effector memory CD45RA+ cells. Germline assignment: CDR1 SGDLS and CDR2 YYNGEE. The CDR3 is 18 residues long. V dropped 4 bases and J dropped 0 bases, with 21 bases sitting between them. For this clone: No antigen is known for it.

The authors distributed each subset's genomic DNA evenly over several immunoSEQ plates. Some 30,000 T cell genomes (roughly 190 ng DNA) went into each sorted-subset replicate. The data were produced by immunoSEQ multiplex PCR, yet TCRdb's version contains in-frame clones alone and is incomplete. The sample includes about 820,000 clones, about 92% of them seen just once. Study observations and caveats: Naive subsets usually exceeded memory subsets in estimated richness. Among donors, sharing of clonotypes was expected to be affected by sequencing depth.

The receptor's source is a man aged 30 to 39 in good health. V usage is TRBV9 and J usage is TRBJ2-3, with D maybe TRBD2 (5 bases). Input material: naive CD8+ T cells sorted from blood. CDR3 sequence (DNA): TGTGCCAGCAGCTCGCCGATGGGAACTAGAATTAGCACAGATACGCAGTATTTT. Amino acid sequence: CASSSPMGTRISTDTQYF.